This T cell receptor (beta chain) derives from a study of blood T cell repertoires in COVID-19. Study in general: Both acute and convalescent COVID-19 samples were obtained from the United States, Italy and Spain. T cells, B-cell-depleted T cells, or PBMCs provided the cDNA or gDNA that served as material.

About this clone itself: Sequence at one end of the junction differs from germline and may be a read error.

This CDR3 has 15 amino acids. Germline V CDR1 and CDR2: SGHAT, FQNNGV. In the source study's methods: Amplification with reference gene primers provided the estimates of nucleated cell counts. Profiling relied on immunoSEQ multiplex PCR, and the TCRdb table lists in-frame clones only, not all of them. V and J calls and clone size follow that table, whereas D and trimming were derived from the DNA. The table has 50,000 to 60,000 clones, over 90% seen once. Sequencing used peripheral blood. The gene calls are TRBV11-2 and TRBJ2-2, with D tentatively TRBD1 or TRBD2 (5 bases each). The TCR originated in an elderly woman with acute or convalescent COVID-19. CDR3 residues: CASSLAKRGTGELFF. Here the CDR3 DNA reads TGTGCCAGCAGTTTAGCGAAAAGGGGCACCGGGGAGCTGTTTTTT.